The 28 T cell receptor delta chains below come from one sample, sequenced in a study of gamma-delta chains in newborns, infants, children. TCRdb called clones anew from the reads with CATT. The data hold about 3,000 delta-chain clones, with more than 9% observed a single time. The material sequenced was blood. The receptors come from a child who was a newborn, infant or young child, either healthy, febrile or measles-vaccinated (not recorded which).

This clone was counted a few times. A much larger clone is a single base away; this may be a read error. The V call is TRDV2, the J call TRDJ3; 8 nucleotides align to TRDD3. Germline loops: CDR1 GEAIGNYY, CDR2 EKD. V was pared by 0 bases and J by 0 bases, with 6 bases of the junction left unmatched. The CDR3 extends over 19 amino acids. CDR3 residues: CACDTVLGGGSWDTRQMFF. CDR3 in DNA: TGTGCCTGTGACACCGTACTGGGGGGCGGCTCCTGGGACACCCGACAGATGTTTTTC.

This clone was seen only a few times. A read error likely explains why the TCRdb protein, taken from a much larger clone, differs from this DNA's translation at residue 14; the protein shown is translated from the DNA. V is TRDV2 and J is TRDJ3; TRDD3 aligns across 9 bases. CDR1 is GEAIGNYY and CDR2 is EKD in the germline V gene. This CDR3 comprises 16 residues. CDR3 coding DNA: TGTGCCTGTGACTCGGGGGATACCTGGGACACCCGACAGGTGTTTTTC. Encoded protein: CACDSGDTWDTRQVFF.

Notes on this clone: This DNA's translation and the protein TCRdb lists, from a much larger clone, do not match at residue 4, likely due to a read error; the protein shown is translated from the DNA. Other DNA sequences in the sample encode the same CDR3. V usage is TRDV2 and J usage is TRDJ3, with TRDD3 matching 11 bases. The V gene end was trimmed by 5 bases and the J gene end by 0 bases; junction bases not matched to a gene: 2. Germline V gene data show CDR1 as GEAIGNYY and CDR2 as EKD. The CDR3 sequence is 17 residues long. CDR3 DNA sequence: TGTGCCTGTGGTACTGGGGGATACTCCTGGGACACCCGACAGATGTTTTTC. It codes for CACGTGGYSWDTRQMFF.

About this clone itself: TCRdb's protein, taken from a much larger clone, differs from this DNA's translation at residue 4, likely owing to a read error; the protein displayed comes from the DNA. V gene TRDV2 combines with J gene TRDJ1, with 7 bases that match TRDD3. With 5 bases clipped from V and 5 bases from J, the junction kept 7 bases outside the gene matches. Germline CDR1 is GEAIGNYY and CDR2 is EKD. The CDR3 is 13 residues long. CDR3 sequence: CACGKVLGDKLIF. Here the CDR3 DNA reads TGTGCCTGTGGCAAAGTACTGGGGGATAAACTCATCTTT.

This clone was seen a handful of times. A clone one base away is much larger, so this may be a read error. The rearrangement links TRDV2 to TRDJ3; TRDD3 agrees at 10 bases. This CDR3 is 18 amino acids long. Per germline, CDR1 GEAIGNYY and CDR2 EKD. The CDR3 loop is CACDGGYASSRDTRQMFF. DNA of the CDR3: TGTGCCTGTGACGGGGGATACGCGAGCTCCCGGGACACCCGACAGATGTTTTTC.

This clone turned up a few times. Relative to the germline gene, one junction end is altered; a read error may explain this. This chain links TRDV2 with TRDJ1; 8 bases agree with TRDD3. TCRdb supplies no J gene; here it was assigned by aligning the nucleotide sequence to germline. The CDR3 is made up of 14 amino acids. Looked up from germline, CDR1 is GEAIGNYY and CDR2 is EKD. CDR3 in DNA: TGTGCCGGTGACAGACTGGGGGACACCGATAAACTCATCTTT. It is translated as CAGDRLGDTDKLIF.

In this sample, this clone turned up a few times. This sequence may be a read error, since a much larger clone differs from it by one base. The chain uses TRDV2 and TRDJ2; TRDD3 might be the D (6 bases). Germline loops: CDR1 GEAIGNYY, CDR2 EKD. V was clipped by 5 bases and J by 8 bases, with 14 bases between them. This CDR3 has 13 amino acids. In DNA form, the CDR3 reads TGTGCCTGTGGCACGGGGATTGGGGCACAACTCTTCTTT. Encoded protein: CACGTGIGAQLFF.

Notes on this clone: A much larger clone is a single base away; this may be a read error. CDR3 DNA sequence: TGTGCCTGTGCCGTACTGGGGGACAGCTCCTGGGACACCCGACAGATGTTTTTC. As protein: CACAVLGDSSWDTRQMFF. V usage is TRDV2 and J usage is TRDJ3, with TRDD3 matching over 9 bases. The CDR3 spans 18 residues. Germline trimming cut 5 bases from V and 0 bases from J; bases unmatched to any gene: 7. The germline V gene has CDR1 GEAIGNYY and CDR2 EKD.

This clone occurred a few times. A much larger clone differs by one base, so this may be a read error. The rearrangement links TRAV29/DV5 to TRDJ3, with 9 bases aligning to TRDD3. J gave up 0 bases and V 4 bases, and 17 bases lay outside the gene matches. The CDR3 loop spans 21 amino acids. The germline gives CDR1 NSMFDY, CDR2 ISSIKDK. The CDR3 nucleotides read TGTGCAGCAGGCGAGGGTTCCACTACTGGGGGACGCTCCTGGGACACCCGACAGATGTTTTTC. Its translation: CAAGEGSTTGGRSWDTRQMFF.

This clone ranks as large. CDR3 amino acids: CACDTVLGDKLIF. Written as DNA, the CDR3 is TGTGCCTGTGACACCGTACTGGGGGATAAACTCATCTTT. This rearrangement joins TRDV2 to TRDJ1; TRDD3 agrees at 7 bases. This CDR3 has 13 amino acids. In germline, CDR1 is GEAIGNYY, CDR2 EKD. J gave up 5 bases and V 0 bases, and 2 bases lay outside the gene matches.

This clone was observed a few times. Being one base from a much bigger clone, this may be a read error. The CDR3 protein is CACDTSGSGSWDTRQMFF. CDR3 in DNA: TGTGCCTGTGACACCTCGGGATCGGGCTCCTGGGACACCCGACAGATGTTTTTC. J is TRDJ3 and V is TRDV2; TRDD3 might be the D (5 bases). Trimming took off 0 bases at V and 0 bases at J, with 11 bases between the two ends. CDR1 and CDR2 (germline): GEAIGNYY, EKD. The CDR3 totals 18 residues.

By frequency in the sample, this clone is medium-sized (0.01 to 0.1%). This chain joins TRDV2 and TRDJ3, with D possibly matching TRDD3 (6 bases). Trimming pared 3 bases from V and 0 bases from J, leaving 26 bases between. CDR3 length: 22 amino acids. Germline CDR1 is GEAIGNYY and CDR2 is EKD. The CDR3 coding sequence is TGTGCCTGTGACGAGAGCTTTTACTCGGGGGACGAAAGCTCCTGGGACACCCGACAGATGTTTTTC. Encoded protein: CACDESFYSGDESSWDTRQMFF.

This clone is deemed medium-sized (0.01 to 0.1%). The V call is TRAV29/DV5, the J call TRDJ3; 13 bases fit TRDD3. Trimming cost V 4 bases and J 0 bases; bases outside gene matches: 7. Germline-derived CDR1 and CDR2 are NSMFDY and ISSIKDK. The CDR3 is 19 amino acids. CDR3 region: CAAASYWGIRSWDTRQMFF. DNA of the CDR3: TGTGCAGCAGCTTCCTACTGGGGGATACGCTCCTGGGACACCCGACAGATGTTTTTC.

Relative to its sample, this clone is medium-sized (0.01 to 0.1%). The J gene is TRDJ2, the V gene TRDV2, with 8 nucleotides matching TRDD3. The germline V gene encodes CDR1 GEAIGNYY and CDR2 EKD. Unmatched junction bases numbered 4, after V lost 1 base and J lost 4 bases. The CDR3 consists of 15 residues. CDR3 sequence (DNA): TGTGCCTGTGACACTTGGGGGATGGCGACAGCACAACTCTTCTTT. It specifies CACDTWGMATAQLFF.

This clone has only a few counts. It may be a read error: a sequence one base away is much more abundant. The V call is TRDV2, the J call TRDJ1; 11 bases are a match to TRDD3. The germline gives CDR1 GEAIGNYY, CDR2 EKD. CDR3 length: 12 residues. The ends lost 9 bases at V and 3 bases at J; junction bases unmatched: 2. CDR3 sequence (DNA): TGTGCCGGTGGGGGATACGCCGATAAACTCATCTTT. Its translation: CAGGGYADKLIF.

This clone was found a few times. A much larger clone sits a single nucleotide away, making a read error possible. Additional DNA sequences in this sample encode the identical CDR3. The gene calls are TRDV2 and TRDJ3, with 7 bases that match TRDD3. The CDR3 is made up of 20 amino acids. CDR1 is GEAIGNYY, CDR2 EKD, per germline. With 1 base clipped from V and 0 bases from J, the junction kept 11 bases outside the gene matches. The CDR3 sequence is CACDTVEGYRSSWDTRQMFF. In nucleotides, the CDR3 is TGTGCCTGTGACACTGTGGAGGGATACCGGAGCTCCTGGGACACCCGACAGATGTTTTTC.

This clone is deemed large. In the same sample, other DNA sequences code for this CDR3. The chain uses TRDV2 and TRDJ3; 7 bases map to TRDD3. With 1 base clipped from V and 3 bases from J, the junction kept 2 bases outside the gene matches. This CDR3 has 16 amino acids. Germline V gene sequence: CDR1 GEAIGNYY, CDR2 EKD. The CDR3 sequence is CACDTRGYWDTRQMFF. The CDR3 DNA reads TGTGCCTGTGACACTCGGGGATACTGGGACACCCGACAGATGTTTTTC.

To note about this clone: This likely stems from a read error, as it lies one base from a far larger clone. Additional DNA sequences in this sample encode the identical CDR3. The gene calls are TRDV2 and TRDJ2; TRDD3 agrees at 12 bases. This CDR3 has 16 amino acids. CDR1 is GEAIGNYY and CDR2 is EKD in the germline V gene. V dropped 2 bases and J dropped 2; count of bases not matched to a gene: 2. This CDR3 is CACDILGDTLTAQLFF. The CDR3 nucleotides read TGTGCCTGTGACATACTGGGGGATACATTGACAGCACAACTCTTCTTT.

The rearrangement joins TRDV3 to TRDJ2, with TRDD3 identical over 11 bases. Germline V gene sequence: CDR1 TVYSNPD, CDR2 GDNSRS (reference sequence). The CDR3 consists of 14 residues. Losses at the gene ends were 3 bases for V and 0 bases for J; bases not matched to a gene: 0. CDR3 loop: CALLGDTLTAQLFF. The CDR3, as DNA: TGTGCCTTACTGGGGGATACTTTGACAGCACAACTCTTCTTT.

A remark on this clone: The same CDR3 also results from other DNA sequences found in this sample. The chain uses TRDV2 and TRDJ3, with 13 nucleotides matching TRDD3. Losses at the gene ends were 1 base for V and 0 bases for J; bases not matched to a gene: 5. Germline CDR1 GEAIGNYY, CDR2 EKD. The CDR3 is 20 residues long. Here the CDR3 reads CACDTVLGDTSSWDTRQMFF. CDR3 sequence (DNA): TGTGCCTGTGACACTGTACTGGGGGATACGAGCTCCTGGGACACCCGACAGATGTTTTTC.

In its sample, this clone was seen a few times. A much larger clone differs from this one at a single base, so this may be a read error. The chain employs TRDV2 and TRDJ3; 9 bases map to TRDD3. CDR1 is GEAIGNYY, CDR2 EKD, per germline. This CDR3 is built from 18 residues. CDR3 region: CACDILGDLSRDTRQMFF. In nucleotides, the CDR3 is TGTGCCTGTGACATACTGGGGGACCTCTCCCGGGACACCCGACAGATGTTTTTC.

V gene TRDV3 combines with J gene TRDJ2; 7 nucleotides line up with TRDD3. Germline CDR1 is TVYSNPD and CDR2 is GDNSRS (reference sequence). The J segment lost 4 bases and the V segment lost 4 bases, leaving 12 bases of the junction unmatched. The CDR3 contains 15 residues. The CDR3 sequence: CASCWWGTKTAQLFF. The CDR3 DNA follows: TGTGCCTCCTGTTGGTGGGGGACCAAGACAGCACAACTCTTCTTT. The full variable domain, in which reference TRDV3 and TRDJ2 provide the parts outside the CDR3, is CDKVTQSSPDQTVASGSEVVLLCTYDTVYSNPDLFWYRIRPDYSFQFVFYGDNSRSEGADFTQGRFSVKHILTQKAFHLVISPVRTEDSATYYCASCWWGTKTAQLFFGKGTQLIVEP.

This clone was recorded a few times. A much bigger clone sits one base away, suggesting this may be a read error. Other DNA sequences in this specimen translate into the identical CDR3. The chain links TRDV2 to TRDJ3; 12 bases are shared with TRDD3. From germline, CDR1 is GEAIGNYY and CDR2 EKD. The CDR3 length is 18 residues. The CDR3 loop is CACDTGGYSTWDTRQMFF. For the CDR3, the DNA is TGCGCCTGTGACACTGGGGGATACAGCACCTGGGACACCCGACAGATGTTTTTC.

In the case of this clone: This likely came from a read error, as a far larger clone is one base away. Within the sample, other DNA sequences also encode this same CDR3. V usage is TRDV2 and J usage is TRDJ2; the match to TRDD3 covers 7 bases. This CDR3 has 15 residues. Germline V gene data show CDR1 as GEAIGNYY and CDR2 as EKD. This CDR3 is CACDTGGFPAAQLFF. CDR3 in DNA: TGTGCCTGTGACACCGGGGGATTCCCGGCAGCGCAACTCTTCTTT.

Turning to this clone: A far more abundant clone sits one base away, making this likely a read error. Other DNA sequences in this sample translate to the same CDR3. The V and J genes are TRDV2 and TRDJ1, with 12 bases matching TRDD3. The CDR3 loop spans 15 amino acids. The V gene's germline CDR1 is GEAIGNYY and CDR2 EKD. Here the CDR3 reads CACDNTGGYTDKLIF. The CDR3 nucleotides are TGTGCCTGTGACAATACTGGGGGATACACCGATAAACTTATCTTT.

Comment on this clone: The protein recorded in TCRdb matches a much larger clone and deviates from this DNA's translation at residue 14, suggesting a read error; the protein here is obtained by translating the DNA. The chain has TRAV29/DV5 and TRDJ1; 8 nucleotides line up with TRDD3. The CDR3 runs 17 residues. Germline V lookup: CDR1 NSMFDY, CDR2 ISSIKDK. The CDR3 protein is CAASGGGGFGYTDRLIF. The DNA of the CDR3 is TGTGCAGCAAGCGGGGGTGGGGGATTTGGTTACACCGATAGACTCATCTTT.

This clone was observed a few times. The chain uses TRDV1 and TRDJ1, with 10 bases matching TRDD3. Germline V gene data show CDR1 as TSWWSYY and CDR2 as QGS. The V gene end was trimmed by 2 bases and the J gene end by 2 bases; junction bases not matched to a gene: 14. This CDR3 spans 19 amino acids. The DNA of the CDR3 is TGTGCTCTTGGGGAAATGCCCCGTACTGGGGGATGGGGGACCGATAAACTCATCTTT. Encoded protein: CALGEMPRTGGWGTDKLIF.

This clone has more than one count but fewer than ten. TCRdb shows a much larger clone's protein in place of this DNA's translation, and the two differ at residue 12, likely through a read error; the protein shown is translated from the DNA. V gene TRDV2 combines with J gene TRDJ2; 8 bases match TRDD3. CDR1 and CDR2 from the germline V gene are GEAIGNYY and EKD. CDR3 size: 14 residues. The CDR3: CACDTWGMTAQPFF. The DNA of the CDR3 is TGTGCCTGTGACACCTGGGGGATGACAGCACAACCCTTCTTT.